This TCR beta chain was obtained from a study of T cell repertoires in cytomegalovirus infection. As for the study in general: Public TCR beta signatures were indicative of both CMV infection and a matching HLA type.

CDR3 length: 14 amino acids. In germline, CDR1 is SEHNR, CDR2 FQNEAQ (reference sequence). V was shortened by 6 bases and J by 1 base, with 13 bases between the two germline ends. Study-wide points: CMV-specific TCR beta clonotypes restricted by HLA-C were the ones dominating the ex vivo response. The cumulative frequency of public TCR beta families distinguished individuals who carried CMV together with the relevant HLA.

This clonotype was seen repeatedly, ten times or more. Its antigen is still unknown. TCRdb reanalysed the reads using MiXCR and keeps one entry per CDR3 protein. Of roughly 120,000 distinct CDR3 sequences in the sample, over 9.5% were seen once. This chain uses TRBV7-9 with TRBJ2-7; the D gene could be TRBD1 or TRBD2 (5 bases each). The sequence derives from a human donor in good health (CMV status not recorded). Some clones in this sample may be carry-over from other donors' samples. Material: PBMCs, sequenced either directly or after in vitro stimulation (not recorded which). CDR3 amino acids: CASSPRDASYEQYV. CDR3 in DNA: TGTGCCAGCAGTCCCCGGGACGCGTCCTACGAGCAGTACGTC.